This T cell receptor (beta chain) was identified in a study of PD-L1 blockade in urothelial cancer (dated by TCRdb to about 2017). Regarding the research as a whole: Therapy was started in the mid-2010s for all patients, and atezolizumab 1,200 mg was administered intravenously every 3 weeks. Durable clinical benefit was achieved by nine patients but not by the remaining 20. The study was an exploratory multi-omic analysis of somatic, immune and clinical correlates of response to PD-L1 blockade with atezolizumab in urothelial cancer. About 85% of the roughly 29 patients were identified as males with urothelial cancer of bladder origin, and a prior smoking history was reported by 18 of 29 patients. Durable clinical benefit was defined as progression-free survival longer than 6 months, and TCR features were also tested against progression-free and overall survival. Blood samples yielded a median of roughly 150,000 T cells and around 80,000 unique TCRs, with median clonality roughly 0.082. Pretreatment tumor samples, along with matched peripheral blood collected serially before and after atezolizumab treatment, underwent TCR sequencing. Blood samples were analyzed at 3 weeks after treatment start (second dose) and at 6 weeks after treatment start. In the same patients who had TCR sequencing, pretreatment tumors also underwent whole exome sequencing and RNA sequencing. Patients had an ECOG performance status of 0 or 1 and had received between 0 and 3 prior chemotherapy regimens. Pretreatment blood TCR-seq was available for 27 to 30 patients, at least one posttreatment blood collection was obtained for 25 or so patients, and tumor TCR-seq was available for 25 or so patients. General conclusions and limits of the study: A pretreatment peripheral blood TCR clonality below the median was linked to improved progression-free and overall survival. At 3 weeks after the start of treatment, tumor-associated TCR clones in peripheral blood had expanded more in patients with durable benefit (n of about 22, p = 0.022). Because the sample size was small (n = 29) and many of the analyses were exploratory, the results are meant to be hypothesis-generating.

The cohort comprised 30 or so patients with locally advanced or metastatic urothelial carcinoma treated at Memorial Sloan Kettering on a trial protocol. Peripheral blood mononuclear cells were collected from each patient pretreatment and during treatment, giving between 1 and 8 total time points per patient. The Qiagen DNeasy Blood extraction kit was used to purify genomic DNA from total PBMCs and tumor samples. PBMCs were collected pretreatment and during treatment, and were isolated and stored as previously described. Synthetic TCR analog templates were spiked into each PCR to estimate absolute template abundance from read counts. Using the immunoSEQ assay, TCRbeta CDR3 regions were amplified from genomic DNA with bias-controlled V and J gene primers. Sequencing of rearranged TCRbeta segments was done at approximately 20X coverage. In the original analysis: Clustering was used to correct sequencing errors, and CDR3s were annotated against IMGT to assign V, D and J genes. Downstream analyses used only productive TCRbeta rearrangements, leaving out any out-of-frame or stop-codon sequences. Clonality was computed as one minus Shannon entropy normalized by the log of the number of unique productive sequences. Clones differing between time points or between blood and tumor were identified using Fisher's exact test with Benjamini-Hochberg correction, with an adjusted p below 0.01 applied as the threshold. TCRdb mirrors the immuneACCESS table, restricted to in-frame sequences. Some clones are absent from its copies; in checked studies, under half trace to an unresolved V gene, and the reason for the others is unknown. Clonal size and the V and J genes are those of that table, whereas D and trimming came from the DNA. In this sample the table shows under 55,000 clones, approximately 87% of which occur a single time. The leading ten clones occupy about 5.6% of the sample.

As for this clone: The clone's antigen remains unknown. Qualities for individual bases were not recorded, and no much larger clone is one base off.

This TCR was sampled from a man aged 35 to 55 with urothelial cancer. The specimen was PBMCs, collected around atezolizumab (anti-PD-L1) treatment.

The nucleotide sequence reads as follows: TGTGCCAGCGGAGGAACAGGGAAGGGCATTCAGTACTTC. It is translated as CASGGTGKGIQYF. The chain couples TRBV5-6 to TRBJ2-4; 6 matching bases give a weak D call of TRBD1. Counted from cysteine to phenylalanine, this CDR3 has 13 amino acids. Here the CDR3 DNA is all that survives: 39 bases in frame from base 1. V loses 7 bases of germline sequence and J loses 9 bases, and the interval between the two ends is 17 bases. The germline V gene supplies CDR1 SGHDT and CDR2 YYEEEE.